The 24 T cell receptor beta chains below all came from one sample that was sequenced in a study of follicular helper T cells after annual influenza vaccination. Sequencing used immunoSEQ multiplex PCR; TCRdb keeps in-frame clones, though not all of them. Among 6,500 to 7,000 clones, approximately 82% were seen once, and the ten largest hold 1.4%. As for time point: 2015-2016 season, 7 days after influenza vaccination. The source material was CXCR5- memory CD4+ T cells sorted from blood, sampled 7 days after influenza vaccination. These receptors all stem from an adult who received the influenza vaccine.

The J gene is TRBJ1-6, the V gene TRBV6-1, with a tentative D call TRBD1 (6 bases). The germline V and J ends were trimmed by 1 base and 8 bases, with 24 bases remaining between them. The CDR3 contains 19 residues. Germline V CDR1 and CDR2: MNHNS, SASEGT. This CDR3 is CASSEGSTGSTLKDSPLHF. CDR3 nucleotide sequence: TGTGCCAGCAGTGAAGGGTCGACAGGTTCCACCCTTAAGGATTCACCCCTCCACTTT.

The gene calls are TRBV4-3 and TRBJ1-5; D call uncertain. This CDR3 contains 13 residues. Germline V gene sequence: CDR1 LGHNA, CDR2 YSLEER. Trimming pared 0 bases from V and 7 bases from J, leaving 7 bases between. CDR3 protein: CASSQDPSQPQHF. The CDR3 DNA is TGCGCCAGCAGCCAAGATCCGAGCCAGCCCCAGCATTTT.

The chain recombines TRBV7-6 with TRBJ2-7; 8 bases map to TRBD1. With V trimmed by 5 bases and J by 2 bases, 5 bases remained unmatched. CDR3 length: 14 residues. The germline V gene encodes CDR1 SGHVS and CDR2 FNYEAQ. The CDR3 here is CASSLGQGAYEQYF. CDR3 in DNA: TGTGCCAGCAGCCTAGGACAGGGTGCCTACGAGCAGTACTTC.

This clone was observed a single time. V usage is TRBV7-9 and J usage is TRBJ1-2, with 9 bases matching TRBD1. The CDR3 length is 15 residues. V dropped 3 bases and J dropped 4; count of bases not matched to a gene: 6. Germline values: CDR1 SEHNR, CDR2 FQNEAQ (reference sequence). CDR3 DNA: TGTGCCAGCAGCTTTGACCCGGGACAGGGCTATGGCTACACCTTC. Amino acids: CASSFDPGQGYGYTF.

The V and J genes are TRBV5-1 and TRBJ2-3; 8 bases are a match to TRBD2. J gave up 5 bases and V 0 bases, and 8 bases lay outside the gene matches. The CDR3 is 16 amino acids. Germline-derived CDR1 and CDR2 are SGHRS and YFSETQ. Written as DNA, the CDR3 is TGCGCCAGCAGCTTGGGTTCTAGCGGGCGGGTAGATACGCAGTATTTT. This encodes CASSLGSSGRVDTQYF.

The genes are TRBV11-2 and TRBJ2-2, with TRBD2 matching 8 bases. Germline assignment: CDR1 SGHAT and CDR2 FQNNGV. Trimming cost V 4 bases and J 4 bases; bases outside gene matches: 5. The CDR3 sequence is 15 residues long. The CDR3 nucleotides read TGTGCCAGCAGCTCCGGGGGGGCGGGCACCGGGGAGCTGTTTTTT. Translating gives CASSSGGAGTGELFF.

This clone showed up just once. The J gene is TRBJ2-3, the V gene TRBV5-1, with 8 bases matching TRBD1. The CDR3 runs 16 residues. Germline V gene lookup returns CDR1 SGHRS and CDR2 YFSETQ. J was trimmed by 0 bases and V by 4 bases; bases with no gene match: 7. Here the CDR3 reads CASSPGQGISTDTQYF. CDR3 nucleotides: TGCGCCAGCAGCCCTGGACAGGGCATTAGCACAGATACGCAGTATTTT.

This chain uses TRBV30 with TRBJ2-7, with 7 bases identical to TRBD1. V was clipped by 2 bases and J by 4 bases; unmatched bases: 8. Germline V gene sequence: CDR1 GTSNPN, CDR2 SVGIG (reference sequence). The CDR3 loop spans 14 amino acids. CDR3 sequence (DNA): TGTGCCTGGAGTCGGGGACAGCCCCCATACGAGCAGTACTTC. Its translation: CAWSRGQPPYEQYF.

In this sample, this clone turned up a few times. The V call is TRBV27, the J call TRBJ2-7, with a weak D call TRBD1 (6 bases). Germline V lookup: CDR1 MNHEY, CDR2 SMNVEV (reference sequence). The CDR3 length is 14 residues. V shed 5 bases and J shed 0 bases, with 11 bases lying between them. CDR3 loop: CASSPRQVSYEQYF. The CDR3 bases are TGTGCCAGCAGTCCCCGACAGGTCTCCTACGAGCAGTACTTC.

The gene calls are TRBV4-3 and TRBJ2-3; D is perhaps TRBD2 (6 bases). V was trimmed by 1 base and J by 11 bases, leaving 16 bases between them. Germline V gene sequence: CDR1 LGHNA, CDR2 YSLEER. The CDR3 is made up of 14 amino acids. For the CDR3, the DNA is TGCGCCAGCAGCCAAGCGGCCGGGAGCAAGAAGCAGTATTTT. Its protein is CASSQAAGSKKQYF.

The V and J genes are TRBV25-1 and TRBJ1-6; perhaps TRBD1 as D (6 bases). Germline V gene lookup returns CDR1 MGHDK and CDR2 SYGVNS. Trimming shortened V by 5 bases and J by 6 bases, and 14 bases separated the two germline ends. This CDR3 spans 15 amino acids. The CDR3 DNA follows: TGTGCCAGCAGTCAGTCGGGGGGGCCTAATTCACCCCTCCACTTT. It yields the protein CASSQSGGPNSPLHF.

The CDR3 nucleotides read TGTGCCAGCAGTCGCACAGGGGGCGCTGGCACCGGGGAGCTGTTTTTT. Its translation: CASSRTGGAGTGELFF. This chain joins TRBV7-7 and TRBJ2-2, with 9 positions matching TRBD1. The CDR3 has 16 residues. With V trimmed by 6 bases and J by 4 bases, 9 bases remained unmatched. The germline gives CDR1 SSHAT, CDR2 FNYEAQ (reference sequence).

The chain couples TRBV5-1 to TRBJ1-1; 8 bases align to TRBD1. This CDR3 has 15 residues. V gave up 4 bases and J gave up 1 base; unmatched junction bases: 6. CDR1 SGHRS and CDR2 YFSETQ come from the germline V gene. The CDR3 DNA reads TGCGCCAGCAGCGTGACAGGGGTGGGGAACACTGAAGCTTTCTTT. Protein sequence: CASSVTGVGNTEAFF.

The chain recombines TRBV7-2 with TRBJ2-3, with D hard to call. Germline CDR1 is SGHTA and CDR2 is FQGNSA. V was cut by 2 bases and J by 0 bases, with 0 bases left in between. The CDR3 runs 12 residues. CDR3 region: CASSLSTDTQYF. In nucleotides, the CDR3 is TGTGCCAGCAGCTTAAGCACAGATACGCAGTATTTT.

This clone was seen more than once but under ten times. The gene calls are TRBV2 and TRBJ1-2, with D possibly being TRBD1 (6 bases). V lost 3 bases, J lost 8 bases, and 19 bases lay in between. The CDR3 contains 15 residues. Germline V gives CDR1 SNHLY, CDR2 FYNNEI. The CDR3 loop reads CASSEGAGRTWGYTF. The CDR3 DNA sequence: TGTGCCAGCAGTGAGGGGGCAGGGCGGACTTGGGGCTACACCTTC.

This clone showed up just a few times. V gene TRBV28 combines with J gene TRBJ2-2, with TRBD1 matching 9 bases. This CDR3 is built from 17 residues. V lost 6 bases, J lost 5 bases, and 13 bases stayed unmatched. The V gene's germline CDR1 is MDHEN and CDR2 SYDVKM. The DNA of the CDR3 is TGTGCCAGCAGCTTGATCCCCGGGACAGGGAATACCGGGGAGCTGTTTTTT. Amino acids: CASSLIPGTGNTGELFF.

The chain joins TRBV18 to TRBJ1-1; D is unclear. Trimming left V 6 bases short and J 3 bases short, with 14 bases between. The germline gives CDR1 KGHSH, CDR2 LQKENI. CDR3 length equals 14 residues. The CDR3 nucleotides read TGTGCCAGCTCCCCAGTGGGTACCCACACTGAAGCTTTCTTT. Its translation is CASSPVGTHTEAFF.

The V and J genes are TRBV4-3 and TRBJ1-4, with D perhaps matching TRBD1 (5 bases). Germline lookup yields CDR1 LGHNA and CDR2 YSLEER. V gave up 3 bases and J gave up 0 bases, with 11 bases separating them. The CDR3 contains 16 residues. In DNA form, the CDR3 reads TGCGCCAGCAGCCAGGGGGGGACGACAACTAATGAAAAACTGTTTTTT. This gives the protein CASSQGGTTTNEKLFF.

J is TRBJ2-2 and V is TRBV30; 9 bases are a match to TRBD2. Germline V gene lookup returns CDR1 GTSNPN and CDR2 SVGIG (reference sequence). The trim removed 3 bases at V and 1 base at J, leaving 0 bases unmatched. The CDR3 extends over 14 amino acids. The CDR3 sequence: CAWRTSGNTGELFF. DNA for the CDR3: TGTGCCTGGAGGACTAGCGGGAACACCGGGGAGCTGTTTTTT.

V usage is TRBV7-9 and J usage is TRBJ1-4, with no clear D. Trimming removed 2 bases from V and 0 bases from J, with 13 bases in between. The germline V gene has CDR1 SEHNR and CDR2 FQNEAQ (reference sequence). This CDR3 comprises 17 residues. Here the CDR3 reads CASSLSPPGTTNEKLFF. CDR3 coding DNA: TGTGCCAGCAGCTTATCCCCCCCGGGGACAACTAATGAAAAACTGTTTTTT.

The chain links TRBV5-1 to TRBJ2-6, with TRBD1 matching 12 bases. The germline V gene has CDR1 SGHRS and CDR2 YFSETQ. This CDR3 is 18 amino acids long. The V and J ends lost 0 bases and 4 bases, in that order; junction bases with no gene match: 5. CDR3 residues: CASSLAGTGGAGANVLTF. The DNA for the CDR3 is TGCGCCAGCAGCTTGGCCGGGACAGGGGGCGCCGGGGCCAACGTCCTGACTTTC.

Written as DNA, the CDR3 is TGCGCCAGCAGCCCCGGACAGGGCGCGTCTGGGGCCAACGTCCTGACTTTC. This translates into CASSPGQGASGANVLTF. The chain recombines TRBV5-1 with TRBJ2-6, with 8 bases lining up with TRBD1. The CDR3 is 17 amino acids. Germline CDR1 and CDR2: SGHRS and YFSETQ. Trimming cost V 4 bases and J 1 base; bases outside gene matches: 7.

The chain has TRBV25-1 and TRBJ2-7; TRBD1 matches 10 bases. With V trimmed by 5 bases and J by 6 bases, 7 bases remained unmatched. The V gene's germline CDR1 is MGHDK and CDR2 SYGVNS. There are 14 residues in the CDR3. CDR3 amino acids: CASSSGTGVLEQYF. The CDR3 coding sequence is TGTGCCAGCAGTTCCGGGACAGGGGTCCTCGAGCAGTACTTC.

In DNA, the CDR3 is TGTGCCAGCAGTGTTCGGGCTAGCGGGGCCCCGGATACGCAGTATTTT. This gives the protein CASSVRASGAPDTQYF. The chain uses TRBV6-1 and TRBJ2-3; the match to TRBD2 covers 9 bases. The germline V gene has CDR1 MNHNS and CDR2 SASEGT. The J segment lost 6 bases and the V segment lost 4 bases, leaving 11 bases of the junction unmatched. The CDR3 totals 16 residues.